These 13 T cell receptor beta chains originate from one sample sequenced in a study of monozygotic twins with inflammatory bowel disease. TCRdb re-called the 5' RACE reads; one entry per CDR3 protein, DNA not given. Its table records approximately 100,000 distinct CDR3 sequences. Sequences were obtained from blood. The receptors shown here come from a human donor with ulcerative colitis or Crohn's disease, or a healthy co-twin of an affected twin (not recorded which).

J is TRBJ2-2 and V is TRBV20-1; the TRBD2 assignment by TCRdb is unverifiable without DNA. CDR3 size: 11 residues. Germline V gene sequence: CDR1 DFQATT, CDR2 SNEGSKA (reference sequence). The CDR3 is CSARSGGELFF.

CDR3 sequence reads: CASSEITGTAAYGYTF. The chain employs TRBV6-1 and TRBJ1-2; TCRdb picks TRBD1, but there is no DNA to check that call. CDR3 length: 16 residues. Germline CDR1 reads MNHNS; CDR2 reads SASEGT.

V is TRBV7-6 and J is TRBJ2-7; the TCRdb call, TRBD1, lacks DNA for checking. Germline loops: CDR1 SGHVS, CDR2 FNYEAQ. This CDR3 is built from 13 residues. The CDR3 here is CASSLGQIYEQYF.

V and J are TRBV20-1 and TRBJ2-2; TCRdb lists TRBD1, though no DNA is available to test this call. Germline lookup yields CDR1 DFQATT and CDR2 SNEGSKA (reference sequence). The CDR3 length is 16 residues. The chain's CDR3 is CSARKGGRANTGELFF.

V usage is TRBV2 and J usage is TRBJ1-2; TCRdb returns TRBD1, unconfirmable since there is no DNA. The CDR3 consists of 15 residues. In germline, CDR1 is SNHLY, CDR2 FYNNEI. The CDR3 region is CASNLEGALNYGYTF.

This chain connects TRBV7-8 to TRBJ2-1; TCRdb selects TRBD1, and the lack of DNA leaves this call unchecked. This CDR3 is built from 14 residues. Germline V gene sequence: CDR1 SGHVS, CDR2 FQNEAQ. CDR3 sequence: CASSLGAGANEQFF.

This rearrangement joins TRBV6-1 to TRBJ2-5; TCRdb reports TRBD2, a call that lacks DNA to check it against. This CDR3 is built from 12 residues. Germline V gene sequence: CDR1 MNHNS, CDR2 SASEGT. CDR3 amino acids: CASSAAGGNQYF.

The rearrangement joins TRBV20-1 to TRBJ1-5; with no DNA, the TCRdb D assignment of TRBD1 cannot be verified. The germline V gene encodes CDR1 DFQATT and CDR2 SNEGSKA (reference sequence). There are 12 residues in the CDR3. The CDR3 spells CSARVRVQPQHF.

The gene calls are TRBV12-3 or TRBV12-4 and TRBJ1-6; TCRdb indicates TRBD1, and absent DNA this call remains unverified. CDR3 length: 15 residues. The CDR3 loop reads CASSTRDRVNSPLHF.

This sequence joins TRBV7-9 and TRBJ2-7. Germline V lookup: CDR1 SEHNR, CDR2 FQNEAQ (reference sequence). This CDR3 comprises 15 residues. CDR3 region: CASSYFGRQTHEQYF.

J is TRBJ2-7 and V is TRBV2; without DNA, the TCRdb call of TRBD2 cannot be checked. The CDR3 is 15 residues long. Germline CDR1 and CDR2: SNHLY and FYNNEI. The CDR3 region is CASSEAQGGSYEQYF.

The chain uses TRBV7-3 and TRBJ2-1; TCRdb selects TRBD2, and the lack of DNA leaves this call unchecked. This CDR3 spans 15 amino acids. Germline V gene sequence: CDR1 SGHTA, CDR2 FQGTGA. CDR3 sequence: CASSPTSGGSNEQFF.

The chain couples TRBV7-8 to TRBJ1-5; TCRdb selects TRBD1, and the lack of DNA leaves this call unchecked. Per the germline V gene, CDR1 is SGHVS and CDR2 is FQNEAQ. The CDR3 consists of 15 residues. CDR3 residues: CASSLFTGGNQPQHF.